This entry lists 23 T cell receptor beta chains sequenced from one sample in a study of shared clonotypes between healthy human individuals. Profiling relied on immunoSEQ multiplex PCR, and the TCRdb table lists in-frame clones only, not all of them. This sample has over 850,000 clones, with approximately 78% found just once. Material for sequencing was memory CD4+ T cells from PBMCs. Stated subset: CD45RA-negative fraction. These receptors originate from a man between 18 and 29 years old in good health. Some clones in this sample may be carry-over from other donors' samples.

This clone was recorded at least ten times. The chain links TRBV5-1 to TRBJ2-3; D is uncertain. The V end was cut by 0 bases, the J end by 1 base, with 6 bases between. The CDR3 extends over 14 amino acids. CDR1 is SGHRS, CDR2 YFSETQ, per germline. The CDR3 region has the DNA TGCGCCAGCAGCTTGGCCGGACGCACAGATACGCAGTATTTT. Residues: CASSLAGRTDTQYF.

A word on this clone: One junction end does not reproduce the germline sequence, and a read error may be involved. The V gene is TRBV4-1, the J gene TRBJ2-7, with unresolved D. CDR1 MGHRA and CDR2 YSYEKL come from the germline V gene. The CDR3 covers 13 residues. CDR3 bases: TGTGCCAGCAGCTTAGTGAGAGCCTACGAGCAGTACTTC. It yields the protein CASSLVRAYEQYF.

CDR3 sequence: CASSQRAESTDTQYF. The CDR3 DNA reads TGCGCCAGCAGCCAGCGAGCGGAATCGACAGATACGCAGTATTTT. The chain combines TRBV4-3 with TRBJ2-3, with a possible D match to TRBD2 (5 bases). This CDR3 has 15 amino acids. Germline assignment: CDR1 LGHNA and CDR2 YSLEER. V gave up 3 bases and J gave up 3 bases, with 13 bases separating them.

The chain carries TRBV21-1 and TRBJ2-3; the D segment call TRBD2 is taken from the table without a DNA check. TRBV21-1 is annotated as a pseudogene. This CDR3 spans 10 amino acids. In nucleotides, the CDR3 is TGTGCCAGCAGCAAAGAATTCTTGTATTTT. Translated, it gives CASSKEFLYF.

This chain joins TRBV10-3 and TRBJ2-5; no firm D call. The ends were cut back, 4 bases at V and 1 base at J, with 13 bases in the middle. Per germline, CDR1 ENHRY and CDR2 SYGVKD. The CDR3 sequence is 15 residues long. The CDR3 bases are TGTGCCATCAGTGCGGGCCAGCCACTCCAAGAGACCCAGTACTTC. This codes for CAISAGQPLQETQYF.

Of note for this clone: Other DNA sequences of this sample code for an identical CDR3. V gene TRBV7-3 combines with J gene TRBJ2-3, with D possibly matching TRBD2 (6 bases). Trimming left V 6 bases short and J 3 bases short, with 13 bases between. This CDR3 has 14 residues. CDR1 SGHTA and CDR2 FQGTGA come from the germline V gene. This chain's CDR3 is CASSTGTSTDTQYF. The CDR3 DNA follows: TGTGCCAGCAGTACCGGGACTTCTACAGATACGCAGTATTTT.

This clone is a singleton in its sample. CDR3 amino acids: CASSLVGWPSDTQYF. DNA for the CDR3: TGCGCCAGCAGCTTGGTCGGGTGGCCCTCAGATACGCAGTATTTT. V usage is TRBV5-1 and J usage is TRBJ2-3; D ambiguous. This CDR3 is 15 amino acids long. V was pared by 0 bases and J by 4 bases, with 12 bases between. Per germline, CDR1 SGHRS and CDR2 YFSETQ. Complete variable domain (other parts from reference TRBV5-1 and TRBJ2-3): KAGVTQTPRYLIKTRGQQVTLSCSPISGHRSVSWYQQTPGQGLQFLFEYFSETQRNKGNFPGRFSGRQFSNSRSEMNVSTLELGDSALYLCASSLVGWPSDTQYFGPGTRLTVL.

The chain links TRBV25-1 to TRBJ1-1; 7 bases are shared with TRBD1. The V segment lost 1 base and the J segment 4 bases; nucleotides outside the gene matches: 3. The germline V gene has CDR1 MGHDK and CDR2 SYGVNS. The CDR3 runs 14 residues. The CDR3 is CASSEWSGGTEAFF. In DNA, the CDR3 is TGTGCCAGCAGTGAATGGTCAGGGGGCACTGAAGCTTTCTTT. The full variable domain, rest sourced from reference TRBV25-1 and TRBJ1-1, is EADIYQTPRYLVIGTGKKITLECSQTMGHDKMYWYQQDPGMELHLIHYSYGVNSTEKGDLSSESTVSRIRTEHFPLTLESARPSHTSQYLCASSEWSGGTEAFFGQGTRLTVV.

The chain carries TRBV29-1 and TRBJ2-3; D might be TRBD1 (6 bases). This CDR3 spans 14 amino acids. V gave up 4 bases and J gave up 0 bases, with 11 bases separating them. CDR1 is SQVTM, CDR2 ANQGSEA, per germline. This CDR3 reads CSVVGGSSTDTQYF. Here the CDR3 DNA reads TGCAGCGTTGTAGGGGGTTCTAGCACAGATACGCAGTATTTT.

This clone was recorded a few times. V is TRBV5-8 and J is TRBJ1-5, with D tentatively TRBD1 (5 bases). CDR1 SGHTS and CDR2 YDEGEE come from the germline V gene. V was cut by 1 base and J by 6 bases, with 14 bases left in between. The CDR3 sequence is 15 residues long. The CDR3 spells CASSLFRTGGQPQHF. The DNA for the CDR3 is TGTGCCAGCAGCTTGTTTCGGACGGGGGGTCAGCCCCAGCATTTT.

The CDR3 reads CASSPFGPTYEQYF. The DNA of the CDR3 is TGCGCCAGCAGCCCGTTCGGGCCCACCTACGAGCAGTACTTC. The gene calls are TRBV5-1 and TRBJ2-7; D unresolved. The V and J ends lost 4 bases and 2 bases respectively, with 13 bases between them. This CDR3 is built from 14 residues. Per the germline V gene, CDR1 is SGHRS and CDR2 is YFSETQ.

The chain has TRBV11-1 and TRBJ2-5, with 11 bases matching TRBD2. This CDR3 is built from 15 residues. Per germline, CDR1 SGHAT and CDR2 FQDESV (reference sequence). The J segment lost 5 bases and the V segment lost 5 bases, leaving 7 bases of the junction unmatched. CDR3 in DNA: TGTGCCAGCAGCGCGAGACTAGCGGGACCTGAGACCCAGTACTTC. Residues: CASSARLAGPETQYF. The entire variable domain, with the rest obtained from reference TRBV11-1 and TRBJ2-5, is as follows: EAEVAQSPRYKITEKSQAVAFWCDPISGHATLYWYRQILGQGPELLVQFQDESVVDDSQLPKDRFSAERLKGVDSTLKIQPAELGDSAMYLCASSARLAGPETQYFGPGTRLLVL.

This chain joins TRBV5-8 and TRBJ1-1, with a tentative D call TRBD1 (5 bases). CDR1 and CDR2 (germline): SGHTS, YDEGEE. V was shortened by 4 bases and J by 6 bases, with 16 bases between the two germline ends. The length of the CDR3 is 14 residues. This CDR3 reads CASSLPGAGSEAFF. CDR3 DNA: TGTGCCAGCAGCCTCCCCGGGGCAGGCTCTGAAGCTTTCTTT.

The chain links TRBV7-8 to TRBJ1-5, with TRBD1 matching over 10 bases. The CDR3 has 15 residues. The trim removed 3 bases at V and 4 bases at J, leaving 3 bases unmatched. Germline-derived CDR1 and CDR2 are SGHVS and FQNEAQ. As DNA, the CDR3 is TGTGCCAGCAGCTTGGGGACAGGGGAAAATCAGCCCCAGCATTTT. It yields the protein CASSLGTGENQPQHF.

CDR3: CASSLIGSYEQYF. CDR3 DNA sequence: TGTGCCAGCAGCCTTATAGGGTCCTACGAGCAGTACTTC. The genes are TRBV5-5 and TRBJ2-7; D remains unclear. Germline CDR1 SGHKS, CDR2 YYEKEE (reference sequence). Between the trimmed V and J ends, which lost 4 bases and 1 base, there was a span of 9 bases. The CDR3 consists of 13 residues.

The J gene is TRBJ2-5, the V gene TRBV7-2, with 8 bases fitting TRBD1. Germline CDR1 SGHTA, CDR2 FQGNSA. The CDR3 is 16 amino acids. J was trimmed by 4 bases and V by 4 bases; bases with no gene match: 11. The CDR3 region has the DNA TGTGCCAGCAGCTCCCTCTGGACAGGGAACCGAGAGACCCAGTACTTC. This translates into CASSSLWTGNRETQYF.

V usage is TRBV6-5 and J usage is TRBJ2-2; D gene ambiguous. Germline V CDR1 and CDR2: MNHEY, SVGAGI. V lost 0 bases and J 1 base, leaving 6 bases between the germline ends. This CDR3 has 15 residues. Here the CDR3 reads CASSYSAGNTGELFF. The CDR3 DNA reads TGTGCCAGCAGTTACTCGGCTGGGAACACCGGGGAGCTGTTTTTT.

This sequence joins TRBV9 and TRBJ2-5, with 7 bases identical to TRBD2. With V trimmed by 4 bases and J by 3 bases, 6 bases remained unmatched. The CDR3 loop spans 14 amino acids. Germline V gene lookup returns CDR1 SGDLS and CDR2 YYNGEE. The CDR3 DNA reads as TGTGCCAGCAGCCTCGGGGGGAGTGAAGAGACCCAGTACTTC. Protein product: CASSLGGSEETQYF.

The chain uses TRBV7-3 and TRBJ1-1; D is unclear. The CDR3 has 14 amino acids. The V end lost 5 bases, the J end lost 2 bases, and 12 bases lay between the germline ends. The germline V gene has CDR1 SGHTA and CDR2 FQGTGA. Here the CDR3 reads CASSLMAGNTEAFF. CDR3 nucleotide sequence: TGTGCCAGCAGCCTCATGGCGGGCAACACTGAAGCTTTCTTT.

As regards this clone: The same CDR3 is also encoded by other DNA sequences in this sample. The chain links TRBV20-1 to TRBJ1-2, with D unresolved. The germline V gene has CDR1 DFQATT and CDR2 SNEGSKA (reference sequence). CDR3 size: 11 residues. Deletions cut 6 bases from V and 4 bases from J, with 9 bases between. The CDR3 DNA is TGCAGTGCGGCGGAAGTCTATGGCTACACCTTC. It yields the protein CSAAEVYGYTF.

This chain connects TRBV7-2 to TRBJ2-2; unclear D gene. This CDR3 region has 12 residues. Germline V gene data show CDR1 as SGHTA and CDR2 as FQGNSA. V lost 7 bases to trimming and J lost 7 bases, with 10 bases between them. CDR3 loop: CASTLLVGELFF. CDR3 bases: TGTGCCAGCACCCTTCTGGTCGGGGAGCTGTTTTTT.

The chain is built from TRBV5-1 and TRBJ1-2; a possible D gene is TRBD1 (6 bases). Germline-derived CDR1 and CDR2 are SGHRS and YFSETQ. V dropped 5 bases and J dropped 3 bases, with 17 bases sitting between them. The CDR3 spans 15 residues. CDR3 residues: CASRAGAGSDYGYTF. The CDR3 coding sequence is TGCGCCAGCAGGGCAGGGGCGGGATCGGACTATGGCTACACCTTC.

V usage is TRBV5-1 and J usage is TRBJ2-1; D is ambiguous. In germline, CDR1 is SGHRS, CDR2 YFSETQ. V lost 4 bases and J 8 bases, leaving 19 bases between the germline ends. The CDR3 contains 15 residues. The CDR3 DNA reads as TGCGCCAGCAGCCTGTTCGAGCCCCAAGAGGATGAGCAGTTCTTC. This gives the protein CASSLFEPQEDEQFF.